Below, one T cell receptor (beta chain) is given with its context. Original data processing: Estimation of nucleated cell counts relied on the amplification of reference gene primers. Libraries were prepared by immunoSEQ multiplex PCR; TCRdb keeps only in-frame clonotypes and omits some of them. That table gives V, J and clone size, and the DNA gave D and trimming. Of some 250,000 clones listed, 80% to 90% are singletons. The data belong to a study of blood T cell repertoires in COVID-19. About the study: The United States, Italy and Spain were the sources of the acute and convalescent COVID-19 samples. From T cells, B-cell-depleted T cells, or PBMCs came the material, which was cDNA or gDNA.

The CDR3 is 13 residues long. CDR1 is SQVTM, CDR2 ANQGSEA, per germline. The ends were cut back, 8 bases at V and 0 bases at J, with 13 bases in the middle. The chain is built from TRBV29-1 and TRBJ1-2; no reliable D call. The source of this sequence is a man aged 60 to 69 with acute or convalescent COVID-19. The sample comprised peripheral blood. The DNA for the CDR3 is TGCAGCCCCGAGCACGTAACTAACTATGGCTACACCTTC. It codes for CSPEHVTNYGYTF.